This T cell receptor beta chain was documented in a study of T-cell memory formation after mild COVID-19. Study-level information: Largely donor-specific TCR clusters were found. Study results and limitations: Cross-reactive memory apparently joined, as some responding clones appeared in pre-infection memory. Contracting clones, day 15 to 85, had balanced CD4/CD8, and later expanders favored CD4+.

Researchers used 5'RACE with constant-segment primers to make TCR alpha and TCR beta cDNA libraries that carry sample barcodes and UMIs. TCRdb called the 5' RACE reads again in MiXCR, with one record for every CDR3 protein. In the table there are 450,000 to 700,000 distinct CDR3 sequences, more than 15% of which are singletons. Looked up from germline, CDR1 is LGHNA and CDR2 is YSLEER. The V end lost 4 bases, the J end lost 0 bases, and 11 bases lay between the germline ends. The CDR3 is 15 amino acids. About this clonotype itself: Its antigen is unidentified.

The receptor was derived from an adult woman who had mild COVID-19 (a few samples of this study predate the infection). Cell type and time point are not known. The sequenced material came from PBMCs or a T cell subset sorted from them (not recorded which). J is TRBJ2-3 and V is TRBV4-3; D is uncertain. The CDR3 is CASSPQTISTDTQYF. The DNA of the CDR3 is TGCGCCAGCAGCCCGCAGACCATTAGCACAGATACGCAGTATTTT.